The TCR beta chain under discussion was sequenced for a study of blood T cell repertoires in COVID-19. At the level of the study: Samples came from the United States, Italy and Spain, spanning acute and convalescent COVID-19. Sources were T cells, B-cell-depleted T cells, or PBMCs; the material itself was cDNA or gDNA.

This CDR3 spans 15 amino acids. Germline lookup yields CDR1 SGHVS and CDR2 FQNEAQ. The V end was cut by 2 bases, the J end by 2 bases, with 9 bases between. Followed longitudinally, the Seattle patients had been enrolled during active infection. Authors' data handling: Using reference gene primer amplification, nucleated cell counts were estimated. Method: immunoSEQ multiplex PCR; TCRdb's copy keeps in-frame clones and lacks some. Clonal size and the V and J genes are those of that table, whereas D and trimming came from the DNA. The data show about 210,000 clones, with roughly 85% seen just once and roughly 4.6% held by the top ten.

Sequencing was done on a sample of peripheral blood. The TCR sequence derives from a man aged 45-65 years with COVID-19, enrolled during active disease. The rearrangement joins TRBV7-8 to TRBJ1-4; possibly TRBD1 for D (5 bases). The CDR3 DNA reads TGTGCCAGCAGCTTATTAGGGGCGACTAATGAAAAACTGTTTTTT. This translates into CASSLLGATNEKLFF.